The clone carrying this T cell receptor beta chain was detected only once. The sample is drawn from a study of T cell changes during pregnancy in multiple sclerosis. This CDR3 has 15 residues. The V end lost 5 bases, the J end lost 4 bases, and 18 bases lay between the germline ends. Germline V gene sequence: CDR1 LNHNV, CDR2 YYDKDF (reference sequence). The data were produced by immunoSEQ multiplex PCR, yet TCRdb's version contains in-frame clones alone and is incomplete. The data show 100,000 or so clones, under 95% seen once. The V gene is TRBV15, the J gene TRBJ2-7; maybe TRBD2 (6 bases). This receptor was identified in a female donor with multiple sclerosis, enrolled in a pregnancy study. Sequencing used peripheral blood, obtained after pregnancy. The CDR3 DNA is TGTGCCACCAGCCCCGGGGAGGTTTACCTTTACGAGCAGTACTTC. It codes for CATSPGEVYLYEQYF.